What follows are 28 T cell receptor beta chains derived from one specimen sequenced in a study of cytomegalovirus exposure and HLA in healthy donors. The PCR had 60 Vbeta and 13 Jbeta primers. Clones were read by immunoSEQ multiplex PCR, and TCRdb kept only the in-frame ones, dropping some. The table has over 100,000 clones, about 79% seen once. Sequencing was carried out using PBMCs. Receptors were obtained from a woman between 18 and 29 years old in good health and CMV-seropositive.

This chain joins TRBV5-1 and TRBJ1-5; D is uncertain. The CDR3 is 14 residues long. Germline V CDR1 and CDR2: SGHRS, YFSETQ. Trimming removed 0 bases from V and 5 bases from J, with 9 bases in between. CDR3 coding DNA: TGCGCCAGCAGCTTGGAGCCAGGCGATCAGCCCCAGCATTTT. Translating it yields CASSLEPGDQPQHF.

V is TRBV6-1 and J is TRBJ2-5; 8 nucleotides align to TRBD1. The DNA end favors TRBJ2-7, so the J call may be wrong. Germline CDR1 and CDR2: MNHNS and SASEGT. This CDR3 comprises 14 residues. The CDR3 sequence: CASSTPDRGNEQYF. The CDR3 nucleotides are TGTGCCAGCAGTACACCAGACAGGGGCAACGAGCAGTACTTC.

This clone is a singleton in its sample. The chain is built from TRBV15 and TRBJ2-2; 7 nucleotides align to TRBD1. The CDR3 is made up of 15 amino acids. The V gene's germline CDR1 is LNHNV and CDR2 YYDKDF (reference sequence). The ends lost 4 bases at V and 2 bases at J; junction bases unmatched: 4. DNA of the CDR3: TGTGCCACCAGCATTGACAGGGTTAACACCGGGGAGCTGTTTTTT. This codes for CATSIDRVNTGELFF.

J is TRBJ1-5 and V is TRBV9; D call uncertain. Trimming stripped 0 bases from V and 0 bases from J, with 7 bases between. This CDR3 has 15 amino acids. Germline CDR1 is SGDLS and CDR2 is YYNGEE. CDR3 coding DNA: TGTGCCAGCAGCGTAGGAGGGTTTAGCAATCAGCCCCAGCATTTT. Its protein is CASSVGGFSNQPQHF. The entire variable domain, with the rest obtained from reference TRBV9 and TRBJ1-5, is as follows: DSGVTQTPKHLITATGQRVTLRCSPRSGDLSVYWYQQSLDQGLQFLIQYYNGEERAKGNILERFSAQQFPDLHSELNLSSLELGDSALYFCASSVGGFSNQPQHFGDGTRLSIL.

The chain carries TRBV29-1 and TRBJ1-4; D not resolved. Germline values: CDR1 SQVTM, CDR2 ANQGSEA. The CDR3 length is 15 residues. Between the trimmed V and J ends, which lost 6 bases and 7 bases, there was a span of 21 bases. This CDR3 is CSVAAGFGRSEKLFF. CDR3 bases: TGCAGCGTCGCGGCGGGGTTCGGCCGGAGTGAAAAACTGTTTTTT.

The CDR3 DNA follows: TGTGCCAGCAGTGCCAGGGGTTACGAGCAGTACTTC. This sequence encodes CASSARGYEQYF. The rearrangement links TRBV6-5 to TRBJ2-7; weak D call: TRBD1 (6 bases). CDR3 length equals 12 residues. Between the trimmed V and J ends, which lost 5 bases and 4 bases, there was a span of 9 bases. Germline CDR1 reads MNHEY; CDR2 reads SVGAGI.

This clone has just one count. This chain connects TRBV27 to TRBJ1-4, with TRBD1 matching over 7 bases. CDR1 is MNHEY and CDR2 is SMNVEV in the germline V gene (reference sequence). This CDR3 spans 16 amino acids. V shed 1 base, J shed 8 bases, and the junction held 10 bases outside the gene matches. CDR3 region: CASSLLREDRAEKLFF. The DNA of the CDR3 is TGTGCCAGCAGTTTATTACGAGAAGACAGGGCGGAAAAACTGTTTTTT.

The chain links TRBV9 to TRBJ1-5; 10 positions agree with TRBD1. CDR1 and CDR2 (germline): SGDLS, YYNGEE. This CDR3 has 15 amino acids. Trimming took 0 bases from V and 7 from J; bases not matched to a gene: 4. Here the CDR3 reads CASSVGGTGVQPQHF. In DNA, the CDR3 is TGTGCCAGCAGCGTAGGGGGGACAGGGGTCCAGCCCCAGCATTTT.

The genes are TRBV25-1 and TRBJ2-7, with D perhaps TRBD1 (5 bases). The CDR3 length is 15 residues. Trimming pared 7 bases from V and 2 bases from J, leaving 18 bases between. CDR1 and CDR2 from the germline V gene are MGHDK and SYGVNS. CDR3 bases: TGTGCCAGCACCCGTACCGGAGACAGAACCTACGAGCAGTACTTC. The encoded protein is CASTRTGDRTYEQYF.

This chain connects TRBV2 to TRBJ1-5; D may be TRBD1 (6 bases). The germline gives CDR1 SNHLY, CDR2 FYNNEI. The CDR3 is 16 residues long. V dropped 4 bases and J dropped 5 bases, with 18 bases sitting between them. Here the CDR3 reads CASSGASGARDQPQHF. The CDR3 DNA follows: TGTGCCAGCAGTGGAGCGTCAGGGGCAAGGGATCAGCCCCAGCATTTT.

The J gene is TRBJ2-1, the V gene TRBV2; 9 positions match TRBD2. This CDR3 has 14 residues. From germline, CDR1 is SNHLY and CDR2 FYNNEI. Trimming cost V 4 bases and J 10 bases; bases outside gene matches: 8. The CDR3 spells CASSAAGGPYEQFF. The CDR3 bases are TGTGCCAGCAGTGCGGCGGGGGGGCCATACGAGCAGTTCTTC.

This rearrangement joins TRBV19 to TRBJ1-5, with 9 bases that match TRBD1. Germline-derived CDR1 and CDR2 are LNHDA and SQIVND (reference sequence). CDR3 length equals 16 residues. Germline trimming cut 9 bases from V and 5 bases from J; bases unmatched to any gene: 14. Here the CDR3 reads CASRKTGGRSDQPQHF. In DNA form, the CDR3 reads TGTGCCAGCAGAAAAACAGGGGGCAGGTCAGATCAGCCCCAGCATTTT.

This chain links TRBV6-6 with TRBJ1-5; no reliable D call. V gave up 6 bases and J gave up 2 bases, with 17 bases separating them. CDR1 and CDR2 from the germline V gene are MNHNY and SVGAGI (reference sequence). The CDR3 length is 16 residues. This chain's CDR3 is CASRTGVSNRNQPQHF. CDR3 nucleotide sequence: TGTGCCAGCAGGACGGGAGTTTCTAATCGCAATCAGCCCCAGCATTTT.

This clone showed up just once. The V and J genes are TRBV19 and TRBJ2-1; D perhaps matches TRBD2 (5 bases). Germline V gene sequence: CDR1 LNHDA, CDR2 SQIVND (reference sequence). The V end lost 7 bases, the J end lost 9 bases, and 16 bases lay between the germline ends. This CDR3 contains 13 residues. The CDR3 protein is CASTPKGGGEQFF. For the CDR3, the DNA is TGTGCCAGTACCCCGAAGGGCGGAGGTGAGCAGTTCTTC.

This rearrangement joins TRBV2 to TRBJ1-4; TRBD1 agrees at 8 bases. With V trimmed by 4 bases and J by 5 bases, 6 bases remained unmatched. The CDR3 is 15 residues long. CDR1 and CDR2 from the germline V gene are SNHLY and FYNNEI. CDR3 region: CASSGQTGANEKLFF. The CDR3 DNA follows: TGTGCCAGCAGTGGGCAGACAGGGGCGAATGAAAAACTGTTTTTT.

The rearrangement joins TRBV4-1 to TRBJ1-2; D is possibly TRBD1 (5 bases). The germline V and J ends were trimmed by 0 bases and 4 bases, with 12 bases remaining between them. There are 15 residues in the CDR3. CDR1 is MGHRA, CDR2 YSYEKL, per germline. The CDR3 DNA reads TGCGCCAGCAGCCAAGATCAAGGGGTCGGCTATGGCTACACCTTC. This translates into CASSQDQGVGYGYTF.

The chain employs TRBV27 and TRBJ2-3; perhaps TRBD2 as D (6 bases). The CDR3 sequence is 14 residues long. Trimming took off 7 bases at V and 3 bases at J, with 14 bases between the two ends. Germline V gene lookup returns CDR1 MNHEY and CDR2 SMNVEV (reference sequence). Written as DNA, the CDR3 is TGTGCCAGCACCCCTCTCGGAGGGACAGATACGCAGTATTTT. Amino acid sequence: CASTPLGGTDTQYF.

The chain employs TRBV9 and TRBJ2-2; TRBD2 is a possible D gene (6 bases). Per the germline V gene, CDR1 is SGDLS and CDR2 is YYNGEE. The CDR3 extends over 16 amino acids. V shed 0 bases and J shed 3 bases, with 12 bases lying between them. CDR3 loop: CASSVEQRAYTGELFF. CDR3 in DNA: TGTGCCAGCAGCGTAGAGCAGCGGGCTTACACCGGGGAGCTGTTTTTT.

V and J are TRBV7-9 and TRBJ1-5, with a weak D call TRBD1 (6 bases). Deletions cut 0 bases from V and 6 bases from J, with 6 bases between. The CDR3 has 13 amino acids. CDR1 is SEHNR, CDR2 FQNEAQ, per germline (reference sequence). The CDR3 DNA is TGTGCCAGCAGCTTAGCGACAGGTCAGCCCCAGCATTTT. The encoded protein is CASSLATGQPQHF.

The CDR3 loop is CASSQLGSREKLFF. The CDR3, as DNA: TGCGCCAGCAGCCAGCTCGGGTCGAGGGAAAAACTGTTTTTT. V usage is TRBV4-1 and J usage is TRBJ1-4; D is uncertain. The V gene lost 3 bases and the J gene lost 8 bases, with 13 bases spanning the gap. This CDR3 spans 14 amino acids. Germline-derived CDR1 and CDR2 are MGHRA and YSYEKL.

This clone was counted once. V gene TRBV6-1 combines with J gene TRBJ2-7; TRBD2 matches at 8 bases. The CDR3 has 14 amino acids. CDR1 is MNHNS, CDR2 SASEGT, per germline. The J segment lost 4 bases and the V segment lost 4 bases, leaving 6 bases of the junction unmatched. CDR3 amino acids: CASSVGGGTYEQYF. CDR3 in DNA: TGTGCCAGCAGTGTAGGCGGGGGGACTTACGAGCAGTACTTC.

The V and J genes are TRBV28 and TRBJ2-1; maybe TRBD2 (6 bases). Germline CDR1 reads MDHEN; CDR2 reads SYDVKM. This CDR3 is 14 amino acids long. The V end was cut by 4 bases, the J end by 7 bases, with 14 bases between. The CDR3 region has the DNA TGTGCCAGCAGTTCCACTCGGGGGTGGAATGAGCAGTTCTTC. Its translation is CASSSTRGWNEQFF.

This rearrangement joins TRBV5-1 to TRBJ2-5; 7 bases align to TRBD1. This CDR3 comprises 15 residues. CDR1 SGHRS and CDR2 YFSETQ come from the germline V gene. Losses at the gene ends were 4 bases for V and 3 bases for J; bases not matched to a gene: 9. This chain's CDR3 is CASSAGQAREETQYF. CDR3 nucleotides: TGCGCCAGCAGCGCAGGACAGGCAAGGGAAGAGACCCAGTACTTC.

This clone was detected once. The chain carries TRBV7-9 and TRBJ2-3; D is uncertain. V was cut by 5 bases and J by 4 bases, with 19 bases left in between. Germline CDR1 is SEHNR and CDR2 is FQNEAQ (reference sequence). The CDR3 runs to 16 residues. CDR3 protein: CASSPRNPLGADTQYF. The CDR3, as DNA: TGTGCCAGCAGCCCGAGGAACCCCCTAGGAGCAGATACGCAGTATTTT.

This rearrangement joins TRBV6-1 to TRBJ2-3; 13 bases are a match to TRBD2. The CDR3 runs to 15 residues. The ends lost 7 bases at V and 6 bases at J; junction bases unmatched: 7. From germline, CDR1 is MNHNS and CDR2 SASEGT. CDR3 bases: TGTGCCAGCACCGAACTAGCGGGGGGGCCCGATACGCAGTATTTT. It codes for CASTELAGGPDTQYF.

This clone has only one observation. Other nucleotide sequences from this sample produce the same CDR3. V and J are TRBV6-5 and TRBJ1-1; D is undetermined. Germline CDR1 and CDR2: MNHEY and SVGAGI. This CDR3 comprises 13 residues. V was trimmed by 3 bases and J by 5 bases, leaving 10 bases between them. The CDR3 region is CASSYGGGTEAFF. The CDR3 DNA follows: TGTGCCAGCAGTTATGGAGGTGGAACTGAAGCTTTCTTT.

The rearrangement joins TRBV11-3 to TRBJ1-2, with 9 bases lining up with TRBD1. V shed 5 bases, J shed 3 bases, and the junction held 10 bases outside the gene matches. The CDR3 spans 16 residues. Germline CDR1 and CDR2: SGHNT and YENEEA. The chain's CDR3 is CASSEDRGRLYYGYTF. CDR3 bases: TGTGCCAGCAGCGAGGACAGGGGTCGCCTGTACTATGGCTACACCTTC.

This rearrangement joins TRBV4-1 to TRBJ2-7; 10 nucleotides match TRBD2. The trim removed 0 bases at V and 5 bases at J, leaving 10 bases unmatched. The CDR3 totals 17 residues. Germline CDR1 reads MGHRA; CDR2 reads YSYEKL. The CDR3 bases are TGCGCCAGCAGCCAAGAACCTCTATCTAGCGGGGGAAACGAGCAGTACTTC. This sequence encodes CASSQEPLSSGGNEQYF.